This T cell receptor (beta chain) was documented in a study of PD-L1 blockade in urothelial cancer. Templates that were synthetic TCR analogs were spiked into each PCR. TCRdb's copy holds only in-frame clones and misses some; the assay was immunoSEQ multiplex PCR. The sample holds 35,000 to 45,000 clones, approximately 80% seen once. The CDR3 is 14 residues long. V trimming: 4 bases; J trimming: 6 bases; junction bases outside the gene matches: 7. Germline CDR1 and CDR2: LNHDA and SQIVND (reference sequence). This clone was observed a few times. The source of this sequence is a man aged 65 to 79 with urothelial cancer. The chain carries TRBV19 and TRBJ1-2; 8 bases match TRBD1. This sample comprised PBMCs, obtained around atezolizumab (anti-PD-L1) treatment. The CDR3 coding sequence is TGTGCCAGTAGTACCGATCGACAGGGGAATGGCTACACCTTC. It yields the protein CASSTDRQGNGYTF.